The 25 T cell receptor beta chains in this list originate from one sample, sequenced in a study of Graves' ophthalmopathy and Graves' hyperthyroidism. CDR3 regions of TCR beta were amplified from RNA transcripts. The first-round RT-PCR employed HTBI primers together with the Qiagen OneStep RT-PCR kit. A multiplex PCR was then performed as the second round. TCRdb redid the calling of the multiplex PCR reads with MiXCR, one entry per CDR3 protein. The sample has hundreds of thousands of distinct CDR3 sequences, approximately 15% seen once. Sequenced: blood. These receptors originate from a woman in her 30s with Graves' ophthalmopathy.

This clonotype was seen at least ten times. The V gene is TRBV12-3 or TRBV12-4, the J gene TRBJ1-1; D is undetermined. This CDR3 contains 14 residues. V gave up 3 bases and J gave up 1 base, with 9 bases separating them. CDR3 in DNA: TGTGCCAGCAGTTTTATAGCGCGGAACACTGAAGCTTTCTTT. It codes for CASSFIARNTEAFF.

In its sample, this clonotype was seen many times. V is TRBV29-1 and J is TRBJ2-7; perhaps D is TRBD1 or TRBD2 (5 bases each). Germline V gene lookup returns CDR1 SQVTM and CDR2 ANQGSEA. The CDR3 covers 12 residues. Trimming removed 6 bases at V and 2 bases at J, with 11 bases between. CDR3 coding DNA: TGCAGCGTAGGACACGGGGCCTACGAGCAGTACTTC. Its protein product is CSVGHGAYEQYF.

This clonotype was counted ten times or more. The chain recombines TRBV2 with TRBJ2-2; D unclear. The germline CDR1 and CDR2 sequences are SNHLY and FYNNEI. The CDR3 extends over 13 amino acids. V was cut by 4 bases and J by 5 bases, with 8 bases left in between. Written as DNA, the CDR3 is TGTGCCAGCAGTGGGCTCTTGACCGGGGAGCTGTTTTTT. It encodes CASSGLLTGELFF.

The DNA of the CDR3 is TGCAGTGCTAGAGATGTCCAACAGCCGAACACTGAAGCTTTCTTT. Translation gives CSARDVQQPNTEAFF. The rearrangement joins TRBV20-1 to TRBJ1-1; D uncertain. The length of the CDR3 is 15 residues. V was cut by 0 bases and J by 1 base, with 12 bases left in between. Germline V gene data show CDR1 as DFQATT and CDR2 as SNEGSKA (reference sequence).

The chain has TRBV5-1 and TRBJ2-6, with 8 nucleotides matching TRBD1. The CDR3 is 13 amino acids. Germline lookup yields CDR1 SGHRS and CDR2 YFSETQ. The trim removed 0 bases at V and 12 bases at J, leaving 2 bases unmatched. DNA for the CDR3: TGCGCCAGCAGCTTGGGGACAGGGCGCGTCCTGACTTTC. The encoded protein is CASSLGTGRVLTF.

This clonotype came up many times. The chain combines TRBV15 with TRBJ2-5, with 12 bases identical to TRBD1. The CDR3 contains 16 residues. Germline V gene sequence: CDR1 LNHNV, CDR2 YYDKDF (reference sequence). Unmatched junction bases numbered 4, after V lost 3 bases and J lost 2 bases. The CDR3, as DNA: TGTGCCACCAGCAGGGGGACAGGGGGCCTACAAGAGACCCAGTACTTC. It codes for CATSRGTGGLQETQYF.

This clonotype has at least ten counts. CDR3 sequence: CASSPRGFQGYTF. CDR3 bases: TGTGCCAGCAGCCCTAGGGGATTTCAGGGCTACACCTTC. The rearrangement links TRBV13 to TRBJ1-2; possible D gene TRBD1, 5 bases. The germline V gene has CDR1 PRHDT and CDR2 FYEKMQ (reference sequence). There are 13 residues in the CDR3. V was trimmed by 5 bases and J by 8 bases, leaving 15 bases between them.

This clonotype was seen repeatedly, ten times or more. This rearrangement joins TRBV6-1 to TRBJ1-5, with D unresolved. Germline V gives CDR1 MNHNS, CDR2 SASEGT. CDR3 length: 13 amino acids. The V end lost 8 bases, the J end lost 1 base, and 9 bases lay between the germline ends. CDR3 sequence reads: CASGVNSNQPQHF. CDR3 nucleotide sequence: TGTGCCAGCGGGGTGAACAGCAATCAGCCCCAGCATTTT.

This clonotype was counted at least ten times. CDR3 coding DNA: TGTGCCAGCAGTTACTCGATCGCGGGGGGCTCCTACGAGCAGTACTTC. Its translation is CASSYSIAGGSYEQYF. The chain is built from TRBV6-5 and TRBJ2-7; 8 bases map to TRBD2. The CDR3 totals 16 residues. Trimming took 0 bases from V and 0 from J; bases not matched to a gene: 4. Germline V gives CDR1 MNHEY, CDR2 SVGAGI.

The table lists this clonotype with many counts. This chain connects TRBV20-1 to TRBJ2-5; no clear D gene. The V end lost 7 bases, the J end lost 1 base, and 7 bases lay between the germline ends. Germline V gene data show CDR1 as DFQATT and CDR2 as SNEGSKA (reference sequence). The CDR3 is made up of 11 amino acids. Written as DNA, the CDR3 is TGCAGTGTTACCCCCCAAGAGACCCAGTACTTC. Its protein product is CSVTPQETQYF.

This clonotype was seen at least ten times. The chain carries TRBV20-1 and TRBJ2-7, with D tentatively TRBD1 or TRBD2 (5 bases each). The V end lost 5 bases, the J end lost 6 bases, and 11 bases lay between the germline ends. The CDR3 is made up of 11 amino acids. Germline lookup yields CDR1 DFQATT and CDR2 SNEGSKA (reference sequence). CDR3 nucleotides: TGCAGTGCTGCGCCGAGGGGCGAGCAGTACTTC. This encodes CSAAPRGEQYF.

This clonotype has more than one count but fewer than ten. The gene calls are TRBV6-1 and TRBJ2-5, with TRBD1 identical over 8 bases. J gave up 5 bases and V 6 bases, and 11 bases lay outside the gene matches. Looked up from germline, CDR1 is MNHNS and CDR2 is SASEGT. CDR3 length equals 15 residues. Here the CDR3 reads CASSPPDRAVETQYF. The CDR3 DNA is TGTGCCAGCAGCCCCCCGGACAGGGCGGTGGAGACCCAGTACTTC.

At least ten counts were recorded for this clonotype. CDR3 in DNA: TGTGCCAGCAGTTCCCAGCGGACACAGAACTACGAGCAGTACTTC. Translated, it gives CASSSQRTQNYEQYF. This chain connects TRBV28 to TRBJ2-7, with D perhaps TRBD1 or TRBD2 (5 bases each). Per the germline V gene, CDR1 is MDHEN and CDR2 is SYDVKM. The V gene lost 4 bases and the J gene lost 3 bases, with 16 bases spanning the gap. The CDR3 runs to 15 residues.

This clonotype was counted many times. The genes are TRBV6-1 and TRBJ1-3; TRBD1 is a possible D gene (5 bases). The V end lost 3 bases, the J end lost 2 bases, and 8 bases lay between the germline ends. CDR1 and CDR2 (germline): MNHNS, SASEGT. This CDR3 contains 14 residues. The CDR3 is CASSEGPPGNTIYF. In nucleotides, the CDR3 is TGTGCCAGCAGTGAGGGACCTCCTGGAAACACCATATATTTT.

This clonotype was counted many times. The chain has TRBV6-2 or TRBV6-3 and TRBJ2-7; a weak D match, TRBD1 (6 bases). The CDR3 sequence is 13 residues long. The V end lost 7 bases, the J end lost 3 bases, and 13 bases lay between the germline ends. The germline V gene encodes CDR1 MNHEY and CDR2 SVGEGT. The CDR3 DNA is TGTGCCAGCACCCCGGGACATATCTACGAGCAGTACTTC. Residues: CASTPGHIYEQYF.

The sample holds many counts of this clonotype. This chain links TRBV20-1 with TRBJ1-5, with a possible D match to TRBD1 (6 bases). The germline V gene has CDR1 DFQATT and CDR2 SNEGSKA (reference sequence). The CDR3 contains 13 residues. Between the trimmed V and J ends, which lost 3 bases and 3 bases, there was a span of 9 bases. Here the CDR3 DNA reads TGCAGTGCTAGGAGGGGGGCCAATCAGCCCCAGCATTTT. This sequence encodes CSARRGANQPQHF.

This clonotype was picked up many times. V usage is TRBV6-5 and J usage is TRBJ2-5, with a weak D call TRBD1 (6 bases). Deletions cut 4 bases from V and 5 bases from J, with 14 bases between. This CDR3 region has 14 residues. Per the germline V gene, CDR1 is MNHEY and CDR2 is SVGAGI. In DNA, the CDR3 is TGTGCCAGCAGTTTCGACAGGTTTGGGGAGACCCAGTACTTC. As protein: CASSFDRFGETQYF.

This clonotype has at least ten counts. This chain links TRBV19 with TRBJ1-2; D perhaps matches TRBD1 (5 bases). CDR3 length: 15 residues. Between the trimmed V and J ends, which lost 10 bases and 6 bases, there was a span of 24 bases. The V gene's germline CDR1 is LNHDA and CDR2 SQIVND (reference sequence). The CDR3: CATSEGRSIADGYTF. The DNA for the CDR3 is TGTGCCACCTCGGAGGGGAGGTCGATTGCGGATGGCTACACCTTC.

This clonotype occurred many times. The chain links TRBV11-2 to TRBJ1-1; D is uncertain. Per the germline V gene, CDR1 is SGHAT and CDR2 is FQNNGV. The CDR3 totals 12 residues. Trimming took 4 bases from V and 13 from J, leaving 16 bases between them. The CDR3 sequence is CASSSRELRHFF. CDR3 sequence (DNA): TGTGCCAGCAGCTCGAGGGAACTCAGGCATTTCTTT.

The sample holds many counts of this clonotype. This chain joins TRBV7-2 and TRBJ1-5; D ambiguous. The CDR3 runs to 15 residues. Germline V CDR1 and CDR2: SGHTA, FQGNSA. V lost 1 base to trimming and J lost 6 bases, with 13 bases between them. This CDR3 is CASSLVVGNSQPQHF. The CDR3 DNA is TGTGCCAGCAGCTTAGTGGTAGGGAATAGTCAGCCCCAGCATTTT.

In this sample, this clonotype turned up many times. V gene TRBV28 combines with J gene TRBJ1-2, with 7 bases matching TRBD1. The CDR3 length is 14 residues. After removal of 5 bases from V and 4 bases from J, the junction contained 7 bases not matched to a gene. From germline, CDR1 is MDHEN and CDR2 SYDVKM. CDR3 sequence: CASSPGTAIYGYTF. In nucleotides, the CDR3 is TGTGCCAGCAGTCCCGGGACAGCGATCTATGGCTACACCTTC.

The chain joins TRBV20-1 to TRBJ2-5; possibly TRBD1 or TRBD2 for D (5 bases each). From germline, CDR1 is DFQATT and CDR2 SNEGSKA (reference sequence). The CDR3 length is 16 residues. Trimming removed 8 bases at V and 5 bases at J, with 27 bases between. The CDR3 DNA reads as TGCAGTCCCCTCTCCCTAGACCGGGGCTCCCCGGAGACCCAGTACTTC. Its translation: CSPLSLDRGSPETQYF.

This clonotype was counted between two and nine times. Relative to the germline gene, one junction end is altered; a read error may explain this. V and J are TRBV6-5 and TRBJ2-4, with D perhaps matching TRBD1 (7 bases). Germline CDR1 and CDR2: MNHEY and SVGAGI. The CDR3 is 14 amino acids. In DNA form, the CDR3 reads TGTGCCAGCAGTTACACGGAGGGGGCAAGCATTAAGTACTTC. This sequence encodes CASSYTEGASIKYF.

J is TRBJ1-2 and V is TRBV5-1; D not certain. The germline V gene encodes CDR1 SGHRS and CDR2 YFSETQ. The V end lost 4 bases, the J end lost 5 bases, and 18 bases lay between the germline ends. This CDR3 comprises 15 residues. Written as DNA, the CDR3 is TGCGCCAGCAGCCCGACCGGGCTCCGATCTTATGGCTACACCTTC. Translation: CASSPTGLRSYGYTF.

This clonotype has at least ten counts. The chain uses TRBV4-2 and TRBJ2-5; 12 bases agree with TRBD2. This CDR3 spans 18 amino acids. From germline, CDR1 is LGHNA and CDR2 YNFKEQ. V trimming: 0 bases; J trimming: 4 bases; junction bases outside the gene matches: 9. CDR3 in DNA: TGTGCCAGCAGCCAAGAGCTAGCGGGAGGGCCAGTTCGAGAGACCCAGTACTTC. Translation: CASSQELAGGPVRETQYF.